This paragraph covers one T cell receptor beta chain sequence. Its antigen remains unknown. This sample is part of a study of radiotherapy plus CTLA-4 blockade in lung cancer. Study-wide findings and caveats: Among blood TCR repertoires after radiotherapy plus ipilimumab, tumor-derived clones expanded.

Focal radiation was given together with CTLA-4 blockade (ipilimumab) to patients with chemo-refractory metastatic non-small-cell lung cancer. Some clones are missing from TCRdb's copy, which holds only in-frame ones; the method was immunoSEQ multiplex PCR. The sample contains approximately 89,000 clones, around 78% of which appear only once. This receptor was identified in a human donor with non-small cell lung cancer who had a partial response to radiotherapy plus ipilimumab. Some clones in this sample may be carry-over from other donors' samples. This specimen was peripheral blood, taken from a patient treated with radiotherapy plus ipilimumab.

CDR3 DNA: TGTGCCAGCAGCCTGAACAGGGGGCAGCGTCATTACGGGACCCAGTACTTC. It specifies CASSLNRGQRHYGTQYF. The chain is built from TRBV12-1 and TRBJ2-5; TRBD1, the table's D call, was not compared with the DNA. TRBV12-1 counts as a pseudogene. There are 17 residues in the CDR3.